Listed here is a single TCR beta chain. Its matching antigen is unknown. The sample belongs to a study of OX40 agonist ivuxolimab in advanced cancers. On the study more broadly: Patients received ivuxolimab, an agonistic anti-OX40 (CD134) antibody.

J gave up 7 bases and V 4 bases, and 14 bases lay outside the gene matches. The CDR3 extends over 16 amino acids. The V gene's germline CDR1 is SGHNT and CDR2 YYREEE (reference sequence). Findings of the study overall: Expanded peripheral T cells had an undetermined antigen specificity. There was clonal expansion of CD4+ and CD8+ blood T cells by week 6 at 0.1 to 3.0 mg/kg.

Sequencing was performed with immunoSEQ multiplex PCR; in TCRdb, only in-frame clones are kept and a portion is missing. Of about 26,000 clones listed, roughly three quarters are singletons. This clonotype was obtained from an adult with an advanced solid tumor such as melanoma, head and neck, liver or kidney cancer. V is TRBV5-4 and J is TRBJ2-7; 10 bases fit TRBD2. Source: CD4+ or CD8+ T cells sorted from blood, taken in a trial of the OX40 agonist ivuxolimab. CDR3 loop: CASSPRGPSGGLEQYF. In nucleotides, the CDR3 is TGTGCCAGCAGCCCCCGGGGGCCTAGCGGGGGTCTTGAGCAGTACTTC.